This T cell receptor (beta chain) was sequenced in a study of post-analysis software for immune sequencing data. Study results and limitations: Relative to controls, patients with multiple sclerosis showed significantly lower normalized Chao1 diversity.

Unique molecular identifiers featured in each of the TCR beta cDNA libraries. With about 0.85 to 10 million T cells as the source, some 510,000 cDNA molecules resulted. MiXCR was run by TCRdb on the PCR reads, yielding one entry per CDR3 protein. The data show about 500,000 distinct CDR3 sequences, with roughly 45% seen just once and roughly an eighth held by the top ten. This clonotype turned up a few times. The antigen is undetermined. The specimen was blood. This clonotype was sampled from a girl between 5 and 17 years old with multiple sclerosis.

Written as DNA, the CDR3 is TGCAGCGTCCTAGCGGGAGTAGGGTACGAGCAGTACTTC. Amino acid sequence: CSVLAGVGYEQYF. The chain joins TRBV29-1 to TRBJ2-7; 10 nucleotides agree with TRBD2. V was pared by 6 bases and J by 4 bases, with 6 bases of the junction left unmatched. Germline loops: CDR1 SQVTM, CDR2 ANQGSEA. This CDR3 is 13 amino acids long.